This T cell receptor (beta chain) originates from a study of siplizumab effects on memory and regulatory T cells. Study-level results: Controls had approximately 27% Treg-derived mappable alloreactive CD4+ clones on average, versus approximately 69% with siplizumab. About 75-97% of proliferating CD4+ or CD8+ clones had no assignable naive or memory phenotype.

It was approximately 9.6 x 10^4 TCR templates that were assayed per sample. Sequenced by immunoSEQ multiplex PCR; TCRdb stores in-frame clones only, minus some. The sample consists of 11,000 to 15,000 clones, about 49% of them appearing once. The mixed lymphocyte reaction cells underwent coculture at 37°C for six to seven days. Once responder PBMCs had been labelled with CFSE and stimulator PBMCs with Violet Dye, they were mixed 1:1. This clone was seen only a few times. The antigen is not known. Trimming removed 5 bases at V and 3 bases at J, with 6 bases between. This CDR3 has 12 residues. The germline CDR1 and CDR2 sequences are SGHVS and FQNEAQ.

This TCR was sampled from a human donor in good health; the cells came from an allogeneic mixed lymphocyte reaction. Sequences were obtained from CFSE-low (dividing) CD4+ T cells sorted from an allogeneic mixed lymphocyte reaction. The chain has TRBV7-8 and TRBJ2-3; D gene uncertain. CDR3: CASSPRTDTQYF. The CDR3 DNA is TGTGCCAGCAGCCCCCGGACAGATACGCAGTATTTT.